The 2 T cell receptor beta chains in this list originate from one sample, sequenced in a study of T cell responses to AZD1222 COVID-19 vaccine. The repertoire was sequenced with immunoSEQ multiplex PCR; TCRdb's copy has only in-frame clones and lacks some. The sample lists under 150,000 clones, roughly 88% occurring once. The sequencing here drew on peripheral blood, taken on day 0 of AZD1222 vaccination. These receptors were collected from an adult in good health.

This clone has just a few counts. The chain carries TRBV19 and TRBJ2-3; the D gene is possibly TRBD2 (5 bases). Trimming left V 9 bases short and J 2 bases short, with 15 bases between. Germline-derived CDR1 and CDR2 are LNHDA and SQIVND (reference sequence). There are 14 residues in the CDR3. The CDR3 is CASGKGRDTDTQYF. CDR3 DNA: TGTGCCAGCGGGAAGGGCAGAGACACAGATACGCAGTATTTT. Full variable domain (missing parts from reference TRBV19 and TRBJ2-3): DGGITQSPKYLFRKEGQNVTLSCEQNLNHDAMYWYRQDPGQGLRLIYYSQIVNDFQKGDIAEGYSVSREKKESFPLTVTSAQKNPTAFYLCASGKGRDTDTQYFGPGTRLTVL.

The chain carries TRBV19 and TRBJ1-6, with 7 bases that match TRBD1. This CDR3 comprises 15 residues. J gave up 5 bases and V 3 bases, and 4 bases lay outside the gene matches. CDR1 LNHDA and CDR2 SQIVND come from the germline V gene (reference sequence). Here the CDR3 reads CASSILGTDNSPLHF. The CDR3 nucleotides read TGTGCCAGTAGTATCCTCGGGACAGATAATTCACCCCTCCACTTT.